This T cell receptor beta chain is from a study of post-analysis software for immune sequencing data. The J segment lost 3 bases and the V segment lost 7 bases, leaving 6 bases of the junction unmatched. The CDR3 runs to 12 residues. Germline loops: CDR1 SQVTM, CDR2 ANQGSEA. To note about this clonotype: Its cognate antigen is unknown.

Carried by the TCR beta cDNA libraries were unique molecular identifiers. MiXCR, run by TCRdb on the PCR reads, gives a single entry per CDR3 protein. The table includes roughly 580,000 distinct CDR3 sequences, 44% detected once. Study-level findings and limits: A few TRBV segments appeared more often in patients than in controls, and TRBV5-6, TRBV5-1 and TRBV20-1 were among these.

Sequencing was performed on blood. The receptor was derived from a girl under 18 with multiple sclerosis. This chain joins TRBV29-1 and TRBJ2-7, with 7 positions matching TRBD1. The CDR3 protein is CSASGDSYEQYF. As DNA, the CDR3 is TGCAGCGCCTCCGGGGACAGCTACGAGCAGTACTTC.